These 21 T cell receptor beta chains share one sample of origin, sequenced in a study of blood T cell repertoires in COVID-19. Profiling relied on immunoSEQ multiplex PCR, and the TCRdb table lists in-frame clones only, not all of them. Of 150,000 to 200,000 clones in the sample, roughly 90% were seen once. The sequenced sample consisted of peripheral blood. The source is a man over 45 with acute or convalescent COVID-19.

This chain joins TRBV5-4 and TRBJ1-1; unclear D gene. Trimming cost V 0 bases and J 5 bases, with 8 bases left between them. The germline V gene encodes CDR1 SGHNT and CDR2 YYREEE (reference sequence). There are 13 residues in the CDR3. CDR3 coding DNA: TGTGCCAGCAGCTTGGAACGGGGTACTGAAGCTTTCTTT. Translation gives CASSLERGTEAFF.

The CDR3 spells CASSIHGRPDTQYF. The CDR3 bases are TGTGCCAGTAGTATTCATGGGCGACCAGATACGCAGTATTTT. The chain recombines TRBV19 with TRBJ2-3; no reliable D call. The germline V gene has CDR1 LNHDA and CDR2 SQIVND (reference sequence). The CDR3 covers 14 residues. V lost 3 bases and J 4 bases, leaving 11 bases between the germline ends.

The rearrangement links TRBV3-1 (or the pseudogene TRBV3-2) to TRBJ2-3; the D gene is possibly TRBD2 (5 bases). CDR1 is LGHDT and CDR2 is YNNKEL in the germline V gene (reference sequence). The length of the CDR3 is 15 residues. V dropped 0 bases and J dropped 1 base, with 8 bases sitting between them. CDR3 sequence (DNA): TGTGCCAGCAGCCAAGATGGGCGGGGCACAGATACGCAGTATTTT. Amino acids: CASSQDGRGTDTQYF.

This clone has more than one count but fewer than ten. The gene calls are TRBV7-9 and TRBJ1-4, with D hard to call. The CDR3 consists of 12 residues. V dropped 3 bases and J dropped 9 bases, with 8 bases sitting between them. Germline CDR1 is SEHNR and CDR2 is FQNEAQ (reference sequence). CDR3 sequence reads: CASSFPGQKLFF. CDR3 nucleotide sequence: TGTGCCAGCAGCTTCCCGGGTCAAAAACTGTTTTTT.

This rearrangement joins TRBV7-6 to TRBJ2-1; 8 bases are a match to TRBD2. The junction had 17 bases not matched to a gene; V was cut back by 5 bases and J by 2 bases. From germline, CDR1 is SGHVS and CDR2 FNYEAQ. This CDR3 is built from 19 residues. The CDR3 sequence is CASSREGDAGFGAYNEQFF. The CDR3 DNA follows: TGTGCCAGCAGCCGGGAGGGGGATGCCGGATTTGGAGCCTACAATGAGCAGTTCTTC.

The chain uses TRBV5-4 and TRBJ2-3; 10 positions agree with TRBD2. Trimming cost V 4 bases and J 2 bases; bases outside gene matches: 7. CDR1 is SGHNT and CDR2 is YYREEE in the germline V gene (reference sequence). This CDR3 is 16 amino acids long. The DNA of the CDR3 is TGTGCCAGCAGCCCTCTAGCGGGAGCGGACACAGATACGCAGTATTTT. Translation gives CASSPLAGADTDTQYF.

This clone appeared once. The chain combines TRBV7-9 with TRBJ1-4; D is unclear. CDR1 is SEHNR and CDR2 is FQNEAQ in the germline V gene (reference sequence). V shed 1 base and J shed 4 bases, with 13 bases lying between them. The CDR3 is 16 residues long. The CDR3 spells CASSLDSSLINEKLFF. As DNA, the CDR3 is TGTGCCAGCAGCTTAGACTCGTCACTGATTAATGAAAAACTGTTTTTT. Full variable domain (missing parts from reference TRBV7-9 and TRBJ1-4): DTGVSQNPRHKITKRGQNVTFRCDPISEHNRLYWYRQTLGQGPEFLTYFQNEAQLEKSRLLSDRFSAERPKGSFSTLEIQRTEQGDSAMYLCASSLDSSLINEKLFFGSGTQLSVL.

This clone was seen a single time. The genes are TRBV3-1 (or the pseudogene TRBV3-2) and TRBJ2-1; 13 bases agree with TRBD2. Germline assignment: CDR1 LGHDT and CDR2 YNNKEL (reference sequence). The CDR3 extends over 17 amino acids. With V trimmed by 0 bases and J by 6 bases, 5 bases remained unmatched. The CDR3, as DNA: TGTGCCAGCAGCCAAGAGGGACTAGCGGGATGGGGCAATGAGCAGTTCTTC. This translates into CASSQEGLAGWGNEQFF.

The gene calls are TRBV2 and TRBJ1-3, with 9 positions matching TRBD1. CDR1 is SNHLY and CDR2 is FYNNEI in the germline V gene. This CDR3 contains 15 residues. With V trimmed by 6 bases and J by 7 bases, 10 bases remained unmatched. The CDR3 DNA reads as TGTGCCAGCAGAAAAATGGGGACAGGGACCAACACCATATATTTT. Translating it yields CASRKMGTGTNTIYF.

The chain's CDR3 is CASSRRGAYEQYF. The CDR3 DNA is TGTGCCAGCAGCCGAAGAGGCGCCTACGAGCAGTACTTC. The chain employs TRBV5-6 and TRBJ2-7, with unresolved D. Per the germline V gene, CDR1 is SGHDT and CDR2 is YYEEEE. Between the trimmed V and J ends, which lost 4 bases and 2 bases, there was a span of 10 bases. The CDR3 sequence is 13 residues long.

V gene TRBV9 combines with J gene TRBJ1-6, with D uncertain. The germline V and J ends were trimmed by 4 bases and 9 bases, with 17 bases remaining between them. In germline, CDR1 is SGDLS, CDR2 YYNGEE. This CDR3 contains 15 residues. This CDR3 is CASSPPGRASSPLHF. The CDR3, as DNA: TGTGCCAGCAGCCCCCCGGGGAGGGCCTCTTCACCCCTCCACTTT.

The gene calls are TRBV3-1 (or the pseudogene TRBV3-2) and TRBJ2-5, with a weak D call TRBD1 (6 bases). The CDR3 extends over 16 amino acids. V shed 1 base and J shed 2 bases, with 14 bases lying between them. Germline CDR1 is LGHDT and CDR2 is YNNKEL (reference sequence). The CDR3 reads CASSQASGAGQETQYF. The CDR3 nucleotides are TGTGCCAGCAGCCAAGCTTCAGGGGCAGGGCAAGAGACCCAGTACTTC.

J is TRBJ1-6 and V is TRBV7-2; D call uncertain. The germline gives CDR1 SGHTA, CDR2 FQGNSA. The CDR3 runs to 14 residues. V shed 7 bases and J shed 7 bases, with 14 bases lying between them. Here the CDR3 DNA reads TGTGCCAGCACCAGCCGACTGACCAATTCACCCCTCCACTTT. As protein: CASTSRLTNSPLHF.

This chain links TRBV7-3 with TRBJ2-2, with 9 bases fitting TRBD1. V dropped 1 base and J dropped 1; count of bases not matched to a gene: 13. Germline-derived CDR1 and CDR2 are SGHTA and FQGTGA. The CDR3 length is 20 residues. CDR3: CASSLRRLLPGQGNTGELFF. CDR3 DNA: TGTGCCAGCAGCTTAAGGCGATTACTACCGGGACAGGGGAACACCGGGGAGCTGTTTTTT.

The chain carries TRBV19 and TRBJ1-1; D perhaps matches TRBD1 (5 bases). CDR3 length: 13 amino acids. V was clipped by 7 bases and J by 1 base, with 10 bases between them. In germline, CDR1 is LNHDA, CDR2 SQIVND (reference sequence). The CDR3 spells CASILRENTEAFF. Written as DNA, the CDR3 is TGTGCCAGTATTCTCAGGGAGAACACTGAAGCTTTCTTT. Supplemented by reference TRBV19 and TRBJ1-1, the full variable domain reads DGGITQSPKYLFRKEGQNVTLSCEQNLNHDAMYWYRQDPGQGLRLIYYSQIVNDFQKGDIAEGYSVSREKKESFPLTVTSAQKNPTAFYLCASILRENTEAFFGQGTRLTVV.

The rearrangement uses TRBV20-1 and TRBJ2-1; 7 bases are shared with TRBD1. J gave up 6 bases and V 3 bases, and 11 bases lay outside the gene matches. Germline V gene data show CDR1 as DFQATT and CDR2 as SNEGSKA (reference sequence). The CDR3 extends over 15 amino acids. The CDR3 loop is CSASGSGQGVNEQFF. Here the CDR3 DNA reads TGCAGTGCTAGTGGATCTGGGCAGGGGGTCAATGAGCAGTTCTTC.

CDR3 in amino acids: CATSRGGRGGYNEQFF. DNA for the CDR3: TGTGCCACCAGTCGCGGCGGGCGCGGGGGGTACAATGAGCAGTTCTTC. The chain has TRBV24-1 and TRBJ2-1, with 8 bases matching TRBD2. The germline V gene encodes CDR1 KGHDR and CDR2 SFDVKD. With 6 bases clipped from V and 4 bases from J, the junction kept 10 bases outside the gene matches. The CDR3 is 16 residues long.

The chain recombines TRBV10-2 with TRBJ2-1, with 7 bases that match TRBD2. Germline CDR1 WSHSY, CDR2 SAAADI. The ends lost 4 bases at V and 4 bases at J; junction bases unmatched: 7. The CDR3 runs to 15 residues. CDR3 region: CASSASSGIYNEQFF. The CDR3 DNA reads TGCGCCAGCAGTGCGTCTAGCGGCATTTACAATGAGCAGTTCTTC.

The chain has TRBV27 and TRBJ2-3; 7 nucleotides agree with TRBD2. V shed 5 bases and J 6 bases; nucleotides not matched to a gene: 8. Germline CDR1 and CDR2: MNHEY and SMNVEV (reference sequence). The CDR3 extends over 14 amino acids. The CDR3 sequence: CASSPTTGGDTQYF. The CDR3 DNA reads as TGTGCCAGCAGTCCAACAACGGGAGGCGATACGCAGTATTTT.

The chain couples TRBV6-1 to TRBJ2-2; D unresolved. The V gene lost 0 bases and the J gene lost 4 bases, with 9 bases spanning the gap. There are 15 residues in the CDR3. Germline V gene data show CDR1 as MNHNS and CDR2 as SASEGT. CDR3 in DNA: TGTGCCAGCAGTGAAGCTCCGGGTACCACCGGGGAGCTGTTTTTT. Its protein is CASSEAPGTTGELFF.

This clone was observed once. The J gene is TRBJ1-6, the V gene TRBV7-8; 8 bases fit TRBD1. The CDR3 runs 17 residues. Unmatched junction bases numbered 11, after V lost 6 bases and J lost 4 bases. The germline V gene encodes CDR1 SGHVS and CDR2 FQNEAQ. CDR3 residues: CASRYRQGPSYNSPLHF. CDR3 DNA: TGTGCCAGCAGATATAGACAGGGGCCCTCATATAATTCACCCCTCCACTTT.